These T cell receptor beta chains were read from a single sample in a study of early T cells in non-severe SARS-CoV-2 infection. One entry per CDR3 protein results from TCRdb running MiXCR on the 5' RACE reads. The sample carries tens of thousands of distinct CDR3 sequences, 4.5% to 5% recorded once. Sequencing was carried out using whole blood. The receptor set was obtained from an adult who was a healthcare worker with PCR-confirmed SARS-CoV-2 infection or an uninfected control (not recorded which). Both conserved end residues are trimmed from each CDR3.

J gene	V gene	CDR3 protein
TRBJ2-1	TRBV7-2	ASSNSYNEQF
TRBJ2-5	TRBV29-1	SVEGTGRGRETQY
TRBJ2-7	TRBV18	ASSPARDYEQY
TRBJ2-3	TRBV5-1	ASSAASTDTQY
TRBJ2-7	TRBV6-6	ASSYSQQGNEQY
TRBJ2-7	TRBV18	ASSPSTGTVPKEQY
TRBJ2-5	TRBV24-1	ATSDRRVQETQY
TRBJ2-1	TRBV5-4	ASSRDGGTYNEQF
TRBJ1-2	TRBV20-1	SARDQDRGGYT
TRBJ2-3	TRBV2	ASRAGRGTDTQY
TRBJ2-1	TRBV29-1	SGTSGVFSYNEQF
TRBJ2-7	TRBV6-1	ASSDLGDSYEQY
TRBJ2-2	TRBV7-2	ASMRQVQGHTGELF
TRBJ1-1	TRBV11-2	ASSLTGLASEAF
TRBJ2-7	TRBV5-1	ASSLISGGSSYEQY
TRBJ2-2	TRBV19	ASSGTSGRRNGELF
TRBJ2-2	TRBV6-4	ASSDSQAGELF
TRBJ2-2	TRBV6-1	ASSFTGQRNTGELF
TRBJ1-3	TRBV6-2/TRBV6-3	ASSLQGNTIY
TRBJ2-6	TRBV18	ASSPWTGRANVLT
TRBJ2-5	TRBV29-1	SVGGVAAGTQY
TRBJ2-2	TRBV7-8	ASSLIGTSKTGELF
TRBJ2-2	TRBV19	ASSTRFWGELF
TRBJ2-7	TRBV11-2	ASSLSGGRSYEQY
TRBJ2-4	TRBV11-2	ASSTGTSAAKNIQY
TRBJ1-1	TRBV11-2	ASSKPGGGTEAF
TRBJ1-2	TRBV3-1	ASSLRDMLFRGYT
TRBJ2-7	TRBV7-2	ASSPPGLAYEQY
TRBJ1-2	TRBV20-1	SARPGGDGYT
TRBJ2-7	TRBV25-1	ASRDTSYEQY
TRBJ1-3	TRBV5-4	ASSLDGSENTIY
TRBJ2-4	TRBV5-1	ASSFTAGGRDIQY
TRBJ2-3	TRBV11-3	ASSSPGPDTQY